This T cell receptor beta chain was recorded in a study of cytomegalovirus exposure and HLA in healthy donors. Study-wide background: Early released data comprised 75 million to 100 million unique TCRs from HLA-typed donors.

This CDR3 spans 13 amino acids. Germline lookup yields CDR1 MNHEY and CDR2 SVGAGI. The V end was cut by 3 bases, the J end by 4 bases, with 7 bases between. Researchers ran the PCR with 60 Vbeta and 13 Jbeta primers. Clones were sequenced by immunoSEQ multiplex PCR, and TCRdb holds only the in-frame ones, with some missing. The data show 100,000 to 120,000 clones, 83% seen once. These donors, healthy bone marrow donors, were studied. On this clone: As yet, its antigen is unknown.

Points from the study as a whole: Most subjects had HLA-A and HLA-B alleles reportedly predicted accurately by TCR beta sequences. Common viral pathogens (according to a later analysis) appeared linked to several of the most significant clusters.

Sequences were obtained from PBMCs. The TCR sequence derives from a man between 18 and 29 years old in good health and CMV-seronegative. The chain uses TRBV6-5 and TRBJ1-5, with D possibly matching TRBD1 (6 bases). DNA for the CDR3: TGTGCCAGCAGTTATCAGGGGAATCAGCCCCAGCATTTT. Translation: CASSYQGNQPQHF.